This passage covers 26 T cell receptor beta chains from one sample sequenced in a study of T cells after yellow fever vaccination. TCRdb reprocessed the 5' RACE reads with MiXCR, giving one entry per CDR3 protein. This table has 400,000 to 650,000 distinct CDR3 sequences, 21% appearing once. The sample here was PBMCs, taken approximately 22 days after the first yellow fever vaccination. The receptor source for this set is a man between 18 and 29 years old who received the YFV17D yellow fever vaccine.

Remarks on this clonotype: One end of the junction fails to match germline, which may point to a read error. The V and J genes are TRBV7-7 and TRBJ2-5, with 9 bases identical to TRBD2. Looked up from germline, CDR1 is SSHAT and CDR2 is FNYEAQ (reference sequence). CDR3 size: 15 residues. CDR3 sequence (DNA): TGTGCTAGCAGCTTGACGACTAGCGGTGCGGGGACCCAGTACTTC. Encoded protein: CASSLTTSGAGTQYF.

In its sample, this clonotype was seen a few times. The rearrangement uses TRBV7-9 and TRBJ2-7, with a weak D call TRBD1 (5 bases). This CDR3 spans 16 amino acids. CDR1 and CDR2 from the germline V gene are SEHNR and FQNEAQ (reference sequence). Trimming took off 0 bases at V and 2 bases at J, with 14 bases between the two ends. The CDR3 DNA reads as TGTGCCAGCAGCTTAGCAGGGGCCCGTGGGCCCTACGAGCAGTACTTC. It codes for CASSLAGARGPYEQYF.

This clonotype has more than one count but fewer than ten. The chain is built from TRBV20-1 and TRBJ1-5; D is unresolved. This CDR3 region has 12 residues. V was cut by 7 bases and J by 4 bases, with 11 bases left in between. Per the germline V gene, CDR1 is DFQATT and CDR2 is SNEGSKA (reference sequence). The CDR3 is CSVSGLNQPQHF. The CDR3 DNA reads TGCAGTGTGTCGGGCCTTAATCAGCCCCAGCATTTT.

The chain has TRBV6-5 and TRBJ2-6, with 8 nucleotides matching TRBD2. The CDR3 is 18 residues long. Germline CDR1 MNHEY, CDR2 SVGAGI. Trimming cost V 5 bases and J 2 bases; bases outside gene matches: 11. This CDR3 is CASSHNQFSGAGANVLTF. The CDR3 nucleotides read TGTGCCAGCAGTCACAACCAATTTAGCGGGGCTGGGGCCAACGTCCTGACTTTC.

CDR3 sequence: CASSPEGSTEAFF. The CDR3 bases are TGCGCCAGCAGCCCCGAGGGTAGCACTGAAGCTTTCTTT. The chain combines TRBV4-3 with TRBJ1-1; D remains unclear. V was shortened by 4 bases and J by 4 bases, with 10 bases between the two germline ends. Germline lookup yields CDR1 LGHNA and CDR2 YSLEER. This CDR3 has 13 amino acids.

Only a few counts were recorded for this clonotype. The J gene is TRBJ2-4, the V gene TRBV27, with D uncertain. The CDR3 is made up of 15 amino acids. V was pared by 5 bases and J by 4 bases, with 15 bases between. Germline CDR1 reads MNHEY; CDR2 reads SMNVEV (reference sequence). CDR3 DNA: TGTGCCAGCAGTGCCCATCAGGACCTAAAAAACATTCAGTACTTC. Encoded protein: CASSAHQDLKNIQYF.

This clonotype is a singleton in its sample. DNA of the CDR3: TGCAGTGCTAGGACTAGCGGCCGCACAGATACGCAGTATTTT. Translation gives CSARTSGRTDTQYF. The chain links TRBV20-1 to TRBJ2-3; 9 bases are shared with TRBD2. The trim removed 3 bases at V and 1 base at J, leaving 2 bases unmatched. The CDR3 loop spans 14 amino acids. CDR1 is DFQATT and CDR2 is SNEGSKA in the germline V gene (reference sequence).

This clonotype was seen just once. The genes are TRBV18 and TRBJ2-3, with 7 bases matching TRBD1. CDR1 and CDR2 from the germline V gene are KGHSH and LQKENI. The CDR3 is 16 amino acids. V was pared by 1 base and J by 0 bases, with 4 bases of the junction left unmatched. The CDR3 region has the DNA TGTGCCAGCTCACCACTCCCGGGACAGAGCACAGATACGCAGTATTTT. Translated: CASSPLPGQSTDTQYF.

The chain is built from TRBV12-5 and TRBJ2-7; weak D call: TRBD1 (6 bases). V was clipped by 9 bases and J by 0 bases, with 15 bases between them. Germline V gene lookup returns CDR1 LGHNT and CDR2 FRNRAP. The CDR3 length is 14 residues. As DNA, the CDR3 is TGTGCTAGCGGTCAAGGGGGTTCCTCCTACGAGCAGTACTTC. It yields the protein CASGQGGSSYEQYF.

A few counts support this clonotype. The chain employs TRBV5-1 and TRBJ2-7, with D possibly TRBD1 on 6 matching bases. The CDR3 sequence is 14 residues long. Germline V gene lookup returns CDR1 SGHRS and CDR2 YFSETQ. Between the trimmed V and J ends, which lost 4 bases and 6 bases, there was a span of 17 bases. The CDR3 DNA reads as TGCGCCAGCAGCAGGGTAGGGGGAGTCGGCGAGCAGTACTTC. Amino acids: CASSRVGGVGEQYF.

The chain uses TRBV3-1 and TRBJ1-2, with no clear D. The V end was cut by 4 bases, the J end by 6 bases, with 15 bases between. The length of the CDR3 is 14 residues. From germline, CDR1 is LGHDT and CDR2 YNNKEL (reference sequence). Written as DNA, the CDR3 is TGTGCCAGCAGCCTGAGGCCAGGAGGTGATGGCTACACCTTC. It specifies CASSLRPGGDGYTF.

J is TRBJ2-3 and V is TRBV10-3, with D possibly called TRBD1 or TRBD2 (5 bases each). Trimming removed 10 bases at V and 6 bases at J, with 17 bases between. Germline-derived CDR1 and CDR2 are ENHRY and SYGVKD. This CDR3 has 13 amino acids. CDR3 amino acids: CASALTGADTQYF. In DNA form, the CDR3 reads TGTGCCAGCGCACTGACCGGGGCGGATACGCAGTATTTT.

This clonotype was found a few times. The V gene is TRBV20-1, the J gene TRBJ2-3; D is unresolved. Trimming removed 6 bases at V and 5 bases at J, with 3 bases between. Germline V lookup: CDR1 DFQATT, CDR2 SNEGSKA (reference sequence). This CDR3 has 9 amino acids. CDR3 coding DNA: TGCAGTGCCATAGATACGCAGTATTTT. Translated: CSAIDTQYF.

The V and J genes are TRBV24-1 and TRBJ2-5; 13 nucleotides line up with TRBD2. Germline V gene data show CDR1 as KGHDR and CDR2 as SFDVKD. The CDR3 runs to 16 residues. V lost 6 bases to trimming and J lost 1 base; unmatched junction nucleotides: 4. CDR3 amino acids: CATSIRLAGGQETQYF. The CDR3 nucleotides are TGTGCCACCAGTATACGACTAGCGGGGGGCCAAGAGACCCAGTACTTC.

This clonotype was picked up one time. This chain connects TRBV2 to TRBJ2-3; no reliable D call. The V gene's germline CDR1 is SNHLY and CDR2 FYNNEI. The CDR3 extends over 12 amino acids. CDR3 sequence: CTQSLGEDTQYF. DNA of the CDR3: TGTACACAAAGTTTAGGAGAAGATACGCAGTATTTT.

This clonotype was detected only a few times. The chain uses TRBV7-2 and TRBJ1-2; 9 nucleotides align to TRBD1. CDR1 SGHTA and CDR2 FQGNSA come from the germline V gene. Trimming took 2 bases from V and 2 from J; bases not matched to a gene: 6. This CDR3 has 16 residues. The CDR3 is CASSLHPGQGNYGYTF. The CDR3 DNA reads as TGTGCCAGCAGCTTACATCCCGGACAGGGGAACTATGGCTACACCTTC.

J is TRBJ2-2 and V is TRBV12-3 or TRBV12-4, with 9 bases lining up with TRBD1. The CDR3 is made up of 15 amino acids. With 5 bases clipped from V and 7 bases from J, the junction kept 8 bases outside the gene matches. The CDR3: CASSPGTGYSGELFF. CDR3 bases: TGTGCCAGCAGTCCCGGGACAGGGTACAGCGGGGAGCTGTTTTTT.

This clonotype has more than one count but fewer than ten. V gene TRBV4-1 combines with J gene TRBJ2-2; possibly TRBD2 for D (5 bases). CDR1 and CDR2 (germline): MGHRA, YSYEKL. This CDR3 is built from 16 residues. Trimming stripped 5 bases from V and 6 bases from J, with 19 bases between. DNA of the CDR3: TGCGCCAGCAGCATGAGGCCGCGGGTTTTTCCCGGGGAGCTGTTTTTT. Translation gives CASSMRPRVFPGELFF.

The chain uses TRBV3-1 and TRBJ2-5, with 10 bases that match TRBD2. Germline trimming cut 1 base from V and 3 bases from J; bases unmatched to any gene: 5. The CDR3 spans 16 residues. Germline V gene sequence: CDR1 LGHDT, CDR2 YNNKEL (reference sequence). The CDR3 DNA follows: TGTGCCAGCAGCCAAGGTTGGCTAGCGGGGGAAGAGACCCAGTACTTC. Translating gives CASSQGWLAGEETQYF.

This chain links TRBV29-1 with TRBJ2-3, with TRBD2 identical over 9 bases. V shed 3 bases, J shed 7 bases, and the junction held 11 bases outside the gene matches. The CDR3 is 15 amino acids. Germline V gene sequence: CDR1 SQVTM, CDR2 ANQGSEA. CDR3 DNA: TGCAGCGTTGACGACTTTGCGGGGGGGACGAATACGCAGTATTTT. It encodes CSVDDFAGGTNTQYF.

This clonotype has more than one count but fewer than ten. The V gene is TRBV20-1, the J gene TRBJ1-1; tentative D call: TRBD1 (5 bases). The CDR3 totals 11 residues. CDR1 and CDR2 from the germline V gene are DFQATT and SNEGSKA (reference sequence). Trimming took off 5 bases at V and 11 bases at J, with 15 bases between the two ends. CDR3 coding DNA: TGCAGTGCTTACACGTCCGAGGGGGCTTTCTTT. It codes for CSAYTSEGAFF.

This clonotype came up a few times. The rearrangement joins TRBV11-1 to TRBJ2-1; D may match TRBD1 or TRBD2 (5 bases each). Trimming cost V 5 bases and J 6 bases, with 26 bases left between them. From germline, CDR1 is SGHAT and CDR2 FQDESV (reference sequence). This CDR3 has 18 residues. CDR3 region: CASSEMGVPRIITNEQFF. The DNA of the CDR3 is TGTGCCAGCAGCGAAATGGGGGTGCCCCGAATTATAACCAATGAGCAGTTCTTC.

This clonotype was picked up a small number of times. The chain carries TRBV10-2 and TRBJ1-3; D not certain. The CDR3 has 14 residues. V was clipped by 10 bases and J by 2 bases, with 15 bases between them. Looked up from germline, CDR1 is WSHSY and CDR2 is SAAADI. CDR3 sequence (DNA): TGCGCCACAGACGATGGTAGGGCTGGAAACACCATATATTTT. It codes for CATDDGRAGNTIYF.

In its sample, this clonotype was seen a few times. This chain joins TRBV5-1 and TRBJ1-2, with D unresolved. This CDR3 spans 15 amino acids. CDR1 is SGHRS and CDR2 is YFSETQ in the germline V gene. Trimming pared 2 bases from V and 3 bases from J, leaving 14 bases between. The CDR3 sequence: CASSLTPQLDYGYTF. The DNA for the CDR3 is TGCGCCAGCAGCTTAACCCCGCAGCTAGACTATGGCTACACCTTC.

This clonotype came up a few times. This chain links TRBV2 with TRBJ2-1, with TRBD1 identical over 10 bases. The CDR3 is 15 amino acids. After removal of 6 bases from V and 4 bases from J, the junction contained 6 bases not matched to a gene. CDR1 is SNHLY, CDR2 FYNNEI, per germline. The CDR3 here is CASRSGTGVYNEQFF. CDR3 sequence (DNA): TGTGCCAGCAGATCCGGGACAGGGGTTTACAATGAGCAGTTCTTC.

The gene calls are TRBV29-1 and TRBJ2-3; D is possibly TRBD1 or TRBD2 (6 bases each). Looked up from germline, CDR1 is SQVTM and CDR2 is ANQGSEA. This CDR3 is built from 15 residues. The V end was cut by 3 bases, the J end by 0 bases, with 13 bases between. CDR3 residues: CSVDWGRGSTDTQYF. CDR3 in DNA: TGCAGCGTTGATTGGGGGCGGGGTAGCACAGATACGCAGTATTTT.